The text below deals with one TCR beta chain. Its antigen is still unknown. This table comes from immunoSEQ multiplex PCR, and its TCRdb copy is limited to in-frame clones, with some not included. The sample holds some 20,000 clones, under 85% seen once. This sample is drawn from a study of T cells in narcolepsy. Study in general: Donors had narcolepsy type 1 or type 2, or were healthy controls. General study points: Autoreactive clone sequences were missing from some blood memory CD4+ repertoires. Autoreactive clonotypes reportedly recurred in blood of same and different patients, not controls.

Source material: memory (CD45RA-) CD4+ T cells from blood. This clonotype originated in a human donor in good health.

As DNA, the CDR3 is TGCGCCAGCAGCTTGGGCGCTAGCGGAAACACCGGGGAGCTGTTTTTT. This sequence encodes CASSLGASGNTGELFF. The rearrangement links TRBV5-1 to TRBJ2-2, with TRBD2 matching 7 bases. The CDR3 spans 16 residues. Germline lookup yields CDR1 SGHRS and CDR2 YFSETQ. J lost 2 bases, V lost 0 bases, and 4 bases had no gene match. Full variable domain (outside the CDR3, taken from reference TRBV5-1 and TRBJ2-2): KAGVTQTPRYLIKTRGQQVTLSCSPISGHRSVSWYQQTPGQGLQFLFEYFSETQRNKGNFPGRFSGRQFSNSRSEMNVSTLELGDSALYLCASSLGASGNTGELFFGEGSRLTVL.